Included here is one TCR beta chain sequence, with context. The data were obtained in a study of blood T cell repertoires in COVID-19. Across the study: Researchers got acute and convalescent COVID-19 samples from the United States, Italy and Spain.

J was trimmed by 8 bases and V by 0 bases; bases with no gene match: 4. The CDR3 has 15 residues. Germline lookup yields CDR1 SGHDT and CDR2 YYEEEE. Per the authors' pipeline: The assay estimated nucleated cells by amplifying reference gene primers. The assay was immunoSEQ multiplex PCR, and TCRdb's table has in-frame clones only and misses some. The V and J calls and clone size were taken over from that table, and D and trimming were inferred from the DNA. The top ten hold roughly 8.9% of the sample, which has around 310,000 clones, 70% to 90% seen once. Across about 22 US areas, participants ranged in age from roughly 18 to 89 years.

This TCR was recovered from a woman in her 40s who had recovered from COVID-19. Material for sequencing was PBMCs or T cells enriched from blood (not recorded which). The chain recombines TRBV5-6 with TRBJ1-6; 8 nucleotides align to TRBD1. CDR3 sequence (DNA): TGTGCCAGCAGCTTGGGCCGGGACAGGTATTCACCCCTCCACTTT. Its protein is CASSLGRDRYSPLHF.